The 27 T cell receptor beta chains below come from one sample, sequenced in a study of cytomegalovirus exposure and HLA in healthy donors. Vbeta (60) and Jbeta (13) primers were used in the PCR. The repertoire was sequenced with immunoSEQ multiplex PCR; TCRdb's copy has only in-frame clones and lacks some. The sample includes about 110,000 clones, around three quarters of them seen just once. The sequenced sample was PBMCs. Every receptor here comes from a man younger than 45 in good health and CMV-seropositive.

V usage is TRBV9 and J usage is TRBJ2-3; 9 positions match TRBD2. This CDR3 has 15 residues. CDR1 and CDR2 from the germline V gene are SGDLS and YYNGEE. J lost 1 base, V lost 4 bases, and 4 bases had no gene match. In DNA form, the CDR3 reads TGTGCCAGCAGCCCCATAGCGGGGGGCACAGATACGCAGTATTTT. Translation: CASSPIAGGTDTQYF.

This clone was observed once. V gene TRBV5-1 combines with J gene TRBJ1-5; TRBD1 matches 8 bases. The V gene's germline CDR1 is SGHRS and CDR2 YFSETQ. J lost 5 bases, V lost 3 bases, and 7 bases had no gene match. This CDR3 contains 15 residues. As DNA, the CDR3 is TGCGCCAGCAGCTCTGGACAGGGCCTCGATCAGCCCCAGCATTTT. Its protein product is CASSSGQGLDQPQHF.

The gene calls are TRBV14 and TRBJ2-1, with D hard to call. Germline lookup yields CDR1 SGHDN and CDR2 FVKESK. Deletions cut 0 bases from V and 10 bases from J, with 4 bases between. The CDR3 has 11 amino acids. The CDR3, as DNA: TGTGCCAGCAGCCAAGAACAGGAGCAGTTCTTC. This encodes CASSQEQEQFF.

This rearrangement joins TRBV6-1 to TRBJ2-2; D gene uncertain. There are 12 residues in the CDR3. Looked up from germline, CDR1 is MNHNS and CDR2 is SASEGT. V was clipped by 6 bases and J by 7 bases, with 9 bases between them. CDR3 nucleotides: TGTGCCAGCAGCCGCGAAATCGGGGAGCTGTTTTTT. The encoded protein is CASSREIGELFF.

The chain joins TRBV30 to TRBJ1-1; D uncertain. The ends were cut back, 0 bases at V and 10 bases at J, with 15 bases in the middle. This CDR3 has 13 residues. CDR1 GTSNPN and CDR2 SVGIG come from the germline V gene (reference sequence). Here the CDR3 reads CAWSVGGRGRAFF. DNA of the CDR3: TGTGCCTGGAGTGTGGGAGGAAGAGGGCGAGCTTTCTTT.

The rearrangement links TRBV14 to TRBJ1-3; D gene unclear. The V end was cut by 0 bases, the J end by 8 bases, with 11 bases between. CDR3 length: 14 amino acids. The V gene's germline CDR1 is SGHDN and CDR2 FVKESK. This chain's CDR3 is CASSQDLARDTIYF. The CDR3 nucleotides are TGTGCCAGCAGCCAAGACCTGGCCCGGGACACCATATATTTT. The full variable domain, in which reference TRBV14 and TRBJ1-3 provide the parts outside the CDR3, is EAGVTQFPSHSVIEKGQTVTLRCDPISGHDNLYWYRRVMGKEIKFLLHFVKESKQDESGMPNNRFLAERTGGTYSTLKVQPAELEDSGVYFCASSQDLARDTIYFGEGSWLTVV.

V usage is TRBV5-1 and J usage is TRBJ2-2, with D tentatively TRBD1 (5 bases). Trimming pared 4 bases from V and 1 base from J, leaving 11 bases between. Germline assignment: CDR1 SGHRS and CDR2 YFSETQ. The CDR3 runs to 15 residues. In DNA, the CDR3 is TGCGCCAGCAGCGCAACCACAGGGAACACCGGGGAGCTGTTTTTT. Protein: CASSATTGNTGELFF.

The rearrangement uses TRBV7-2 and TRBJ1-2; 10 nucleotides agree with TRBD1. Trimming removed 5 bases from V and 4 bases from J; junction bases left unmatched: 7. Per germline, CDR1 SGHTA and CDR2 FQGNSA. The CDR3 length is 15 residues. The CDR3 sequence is CASSPTGGRTYGYTF. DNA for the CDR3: TGTGCCAGCAGCCCGACAGGGGGCCGGACCTATGGCTACACCTTC. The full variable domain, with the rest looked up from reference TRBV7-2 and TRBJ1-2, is GAGVSQSPSNKVTEKGKDVELRCDPISGHTALYWYRQSLGQGLEFLIYFQGNSAPDKSGLPSDRFSAERTGGSVSTLTIQRTQQEDSAVYLCASSPTGGRTYGYTFGSGTRLTVV.

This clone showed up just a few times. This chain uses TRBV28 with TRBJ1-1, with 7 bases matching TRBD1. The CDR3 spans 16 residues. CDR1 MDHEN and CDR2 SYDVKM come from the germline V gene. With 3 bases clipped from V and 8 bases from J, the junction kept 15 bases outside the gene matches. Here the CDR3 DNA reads TGTGCCAGCAGTTTTTTCCGTTTATCCGACAGGGCCGAAGCTTTCTTT. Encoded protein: CASSFFRLSDRAEAFF.

The CDR3: CASSQGLAETQYF. CDR3 DNA: TGTGCCAGCAGCCAGGGGTTGGCCGAGACCCAGTACTTC. The V and J genes are TRBV7-7 and TRBJ2-5; D may be TRBD1 (6 bases). Trimming pared 5 bases from V and 5 bases from J, leaving 12 bases between. Germline V lookup: CDR1 SSHAT, CDR2 FNYEAQ (reference sequence). The CDR3 runs 13 residues.

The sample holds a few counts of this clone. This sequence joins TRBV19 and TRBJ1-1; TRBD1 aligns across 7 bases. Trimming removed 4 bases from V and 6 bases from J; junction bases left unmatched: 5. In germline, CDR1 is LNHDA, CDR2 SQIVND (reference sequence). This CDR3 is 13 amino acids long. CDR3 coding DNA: TGTGCCAGTAGTACTACAGGGGATGCTGAAGCTTTCTTT. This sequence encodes CASSTTGDAEAFF.

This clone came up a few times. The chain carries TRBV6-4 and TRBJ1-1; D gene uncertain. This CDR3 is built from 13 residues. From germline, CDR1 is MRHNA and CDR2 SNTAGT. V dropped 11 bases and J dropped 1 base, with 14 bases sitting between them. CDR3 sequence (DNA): TGTGCCTCAGCTTTCGCGGAGAACACTGAAGCTTTCTTT. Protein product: CASAFAENTEAFF.

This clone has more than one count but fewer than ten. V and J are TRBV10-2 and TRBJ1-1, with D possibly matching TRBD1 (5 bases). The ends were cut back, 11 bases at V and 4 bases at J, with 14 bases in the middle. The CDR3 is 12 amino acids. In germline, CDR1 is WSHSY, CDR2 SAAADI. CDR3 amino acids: CAVQSGGTEAFF. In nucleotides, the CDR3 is TGCGCCGTACAATCGGGGGGCACTGAAGCTTTCTTT.

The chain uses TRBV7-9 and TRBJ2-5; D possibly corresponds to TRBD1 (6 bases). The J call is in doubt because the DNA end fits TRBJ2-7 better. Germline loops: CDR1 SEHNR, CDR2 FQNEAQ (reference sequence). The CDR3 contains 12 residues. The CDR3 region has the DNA TGTGCCAGCAGCTGGGACAATAACGAGCAGTACTTC. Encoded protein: CASSWDNNEQYF.

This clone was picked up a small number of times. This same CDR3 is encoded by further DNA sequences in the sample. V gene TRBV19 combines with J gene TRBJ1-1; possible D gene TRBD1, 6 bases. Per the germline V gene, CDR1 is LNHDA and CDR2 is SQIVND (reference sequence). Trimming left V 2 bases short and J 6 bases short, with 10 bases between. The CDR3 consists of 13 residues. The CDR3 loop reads CASSIQGGAEAFF. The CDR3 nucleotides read TGTGCCAGTAGTATACAAGGGGGGGCTGAAGCTTTCTTT. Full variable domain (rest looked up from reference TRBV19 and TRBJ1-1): DGGITQSPKYLFRKEGQNVTLSCEQNLNHDAMYWYRQDPGQGLRLIYYSQIVNDFQKGDIAEGYSVSREKKESFPLTVTSAQKNPTAFYLCASSIQGGAEAFFGQGTRLTVV.

CDR3 amino acids: CASSRDKLAGGGETQYF. The DNA for the CDR3 is TGTGCCAGCAGTCGAGACAAACTAGCGGGGGGAGGGGAGACCCAGTACTTC. The chain recombines TRBV27 with TRBJ2-5, with TRBD2 matching over 12 bases. V gave up 5 bases and J gave up 5 bases; unmatched junction bases: 12. This CDR3 is 17 amino acids long. Germline CDR1 is MNHEY and CDR2 is SMNVEV (reference sequence).

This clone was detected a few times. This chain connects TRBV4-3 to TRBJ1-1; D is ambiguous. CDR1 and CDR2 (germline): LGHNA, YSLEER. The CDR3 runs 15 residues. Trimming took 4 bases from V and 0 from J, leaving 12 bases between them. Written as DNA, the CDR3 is TGCGCCAGCAGCCCGAGTCTACAGATGAACACTGAAGCTTTCTTT. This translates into CASSPSLQMNTEAFF.

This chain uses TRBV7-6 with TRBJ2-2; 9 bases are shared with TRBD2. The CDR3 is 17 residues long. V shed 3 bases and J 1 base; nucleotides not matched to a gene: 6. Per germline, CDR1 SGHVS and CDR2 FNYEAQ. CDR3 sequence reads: CASSFIAGAGNTGELFF. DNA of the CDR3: TGTGCCAGCAGCTTCATAGCGGGGGCCGGGAACACCGGGGAGCTGTTTTTT.

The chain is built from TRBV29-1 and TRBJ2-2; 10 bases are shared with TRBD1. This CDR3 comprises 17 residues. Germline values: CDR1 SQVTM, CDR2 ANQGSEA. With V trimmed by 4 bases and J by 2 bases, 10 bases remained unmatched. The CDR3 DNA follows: TGCAGCGTTGGACAGGGGGCCTCCCTCTTTAACACCGGGGAGCTGTTTTTT. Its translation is CSVGQGASLFNTGELFF.

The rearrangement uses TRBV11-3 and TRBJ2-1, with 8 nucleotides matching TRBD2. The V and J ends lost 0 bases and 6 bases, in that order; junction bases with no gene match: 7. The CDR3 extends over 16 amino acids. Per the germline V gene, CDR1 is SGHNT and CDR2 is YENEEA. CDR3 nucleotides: TGTGCCAGCAGCTTAGAAGCGGGGGCGGATGTCAATGAGCAGTTCTTC. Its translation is CASSLEAGADVNEQFF.

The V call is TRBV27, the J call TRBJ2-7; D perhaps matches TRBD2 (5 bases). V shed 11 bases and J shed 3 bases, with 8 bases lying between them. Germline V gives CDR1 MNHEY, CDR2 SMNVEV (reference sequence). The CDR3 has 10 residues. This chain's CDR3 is CAAGNYEQYF. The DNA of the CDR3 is TGTGCCGCCGGGAACTACGAGCAGTACTTC.

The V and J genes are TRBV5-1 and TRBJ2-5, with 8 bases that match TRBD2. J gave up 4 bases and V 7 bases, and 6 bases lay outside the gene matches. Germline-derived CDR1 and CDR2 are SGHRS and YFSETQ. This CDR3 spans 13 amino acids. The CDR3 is CASSGGDRETQYF. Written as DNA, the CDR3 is TGCGCCAGCTCCGGGGGGGATCGAGAGACCCAGTACTTC.

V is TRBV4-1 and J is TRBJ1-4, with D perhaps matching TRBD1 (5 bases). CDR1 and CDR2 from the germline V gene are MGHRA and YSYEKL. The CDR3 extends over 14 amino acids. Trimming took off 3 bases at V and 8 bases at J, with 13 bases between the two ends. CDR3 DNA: TGCGCCAGCAGCCAGGGCGGGGGGGAGGAAAAACTGTTTTTT. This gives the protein CASSQGGGEEKLFF.

The CDR3 sequence: CASSQGTEFIQYF. The CDR3 region has the DNA TGTGCCAGCAGTCAGGGGACAGAGTTTATTCAGTACTTC. The rearrangement uses TRBV27 and TRBJ2-4, with TRBD1 matching over 7 bases. The CDR3 contains 13 residues. In germline, CDR1 is MNHEY, CDR2 SMNVEV (reference sequence). V lost 5 bases, J lost 10 bases, and 8 bases stayed unmatched.

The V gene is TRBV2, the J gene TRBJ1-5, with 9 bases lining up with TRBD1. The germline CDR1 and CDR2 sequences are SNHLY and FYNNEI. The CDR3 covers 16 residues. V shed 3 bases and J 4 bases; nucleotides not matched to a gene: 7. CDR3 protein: CASSEITGGGNQPQHF. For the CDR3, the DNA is TGTGCCAGCAGTGAGATAACAGGGGGCGGGAATCAGCCCCAGCATTTT. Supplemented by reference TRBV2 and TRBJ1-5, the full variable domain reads EPEVTQTPSHQVTQMGQEVILRCVPISNHLYFYWYRQILGQKVEFLVSFYNNEISEKSEIFDDQFSVERPDGSNFTLKIRSTKLEDSAMYFCASSEITGGGNQPQHFGDGTRLSIL.

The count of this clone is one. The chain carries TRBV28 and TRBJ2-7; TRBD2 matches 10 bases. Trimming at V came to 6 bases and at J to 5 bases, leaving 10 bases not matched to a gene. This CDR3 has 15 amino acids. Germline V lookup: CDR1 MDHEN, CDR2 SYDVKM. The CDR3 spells CASSQRAGGPDEQYF. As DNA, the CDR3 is TGTGCCAGCAGCCAAAGAGCGGGGGGGCCGGACGAGCAGTACTTC.

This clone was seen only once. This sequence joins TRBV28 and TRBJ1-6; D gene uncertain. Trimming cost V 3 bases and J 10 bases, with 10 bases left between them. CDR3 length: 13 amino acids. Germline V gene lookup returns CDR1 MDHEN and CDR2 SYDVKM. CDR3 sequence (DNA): TGTGCCAGCAGTTTGAACTACCGGTCACCCCTCCACTTT. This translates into CASSLNYRSPLHF. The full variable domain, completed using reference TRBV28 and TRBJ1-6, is DVKVTQSSRYLVKRTGEKVFLECVQDMDHENMFWYRQDPGLGLRLIYFSYDVKMKEKGDIPEGYSVSREKKERFSLILESASTNQTSMYLCASSLNYRSPLHFGNGTRLTVT.